These 32 T cell receptor beta chains were all obtained from the same sample, sequenced in a study of blood T cell repertoires in COVID-19 (dated by TCRdb to about 2020). Library preparation employed the immunoSEQ multiplex PCR assay. In its TCRdb copy, this immuneACCESS table keeps in-frame sequences only and misses some clones. Where compared with another copy, unresolved V genes explain less than half of these, and the others have no known cause. The sample records 40,000 to 50,000 clones, 88% of which are singletons. Of the sample, approximately 10% is held by the ten largest clones. The sample was peripheral blood. The receptor set was obtained from a man aged 45-65 years with active COVID-19.

V and J are TRBV19 and TRBJ1-2, with D perhaps matching TRBD1 (5 bases). Germline assignment: CDR1 LNHDA and CDR2 SQIVND (reference sequence). The CDR3 has 15 residues. V lost 6 bases and J 2 bases, leaving 16 bases between the germline ends. The CDR3, as DNA: TGTGCCAGTAGGATGGACACCAGGGCCAACTATGGCTACACCTTC. This encodes CASRMDTRANYGYTF.

The chain employs TRBV7-6 and TRBJ2-2; D may be TRBD1 (6 bases). V was clipped by 4 bases and J by 1 base, with 10 bases between them. The CDR3 runs 15 residues. Per germline, CDR1 SGHVS and CDR2 FNYEAQ. The CDR3 DNA reads as TGTGCCAGCAGCTCCAGGGGCGTGAACACCGGGGAGCTGTTTTTT. The encoded protein is CASSSRGVNTGELFF.

The chain joins TRBV18 to TRBJ1-2; D uncertain. V dropped 1 base and J dropped 8 bases, with 11 bases sitting between them. The CDR3 loop spans 13 amino acids. CDR1 and CDR2 from the germline V gene are KGHSH and LQKENI. The DNA for the CDR3 is TGTGCCAGCTCACCACGCGAAGTAACCGGCTACACCTTC. It yields the protein CASSPREVTGYTF.

V and J are TRBV18 and TRBJ1-4, with TRBD1 matching over 8 bases. CDR1 is KGHSH and CDR2 is LQKENI in the germline V gene. The CDR3 runs 14 residues. With V trimmed by 6 bases and J by 7 bases, 7 bases remained unmatched. For the CDR3, the DNA is TGTGCCAGCTCCCTCGACAGGGGAGGTGAAAAACTGTTTTTT. It yields the protein CASSLDRGGEKLFF.

J is TRBJ1-4 and V is TRBV6-5; 9 nucleotides agree with TRBD1. V shed 6 bases and J 3 bases; nucleotides not matched to a gene: 2. The CDR3 extends over 14 amino acids. Germline V CDR1 and CDR2: MNHEY, SVGAGI. The DNA for the CDR3 is TGTGCCAGCAGGAGGACAGGGGCTAATGAAAAACTGTTTTTT. Its protein product is CASRRTGANEKLFF.

The rearrangement joins TRBV15 to TRBJ2-3; 14 positions match TRBD2. The CDR3 extends over 16 amino acids. The germline gives CDR1 LNHNV, CDR2 YYDKDF (reference sequence). Trimming at V came to 5 bases and at J to 7 bases, leaving 8 bases not matched to a gene. DNA for the CDR3: TGTGCCACCAGCGGGGGACTAGCGGGAGTGCGGAATACGCAGTATTTT. Its protein is CATSGGLAGVRNTQYF.

The chain is built from TRBV3-1 (or the pseudogene TRBV3-2) and TRBJ2-7; D remains unclear. The V end was cut by 3 bases, the J end by 1 base, with 10 bases between. Looked up from germline, CDR1 is LGHDT and CDR2 is YNNKEL (reference sequence). The CDR3 is 14 amino acids. The CDR3 DNA sequence: TGTGCCAGCAGCCAGGCGCGACTGTCCTACGAGCAGTACTTC. It codes for CASSQARLSYEQYF.

V gene TRBV24-1 combines with J gene TRBJ2-3; D perhaps matches TRBD1 (5 bases). CDR3 size: 15 residues. V shed 3 bases and J shed 2 bases, with 11 bases lying between them. Germline assignment: CDR1 KGHDR and CDR2 SFDVKD. CDR3 region: CATSDTGRVTDTQYF. The CDR3, as DNA: TGTGCCACCAGTGATACCGGCAGGGTCACAGATACGCAGTATTTT.

This chain uses TRBV4-2 with TRBJ1-4; tentatively, D is TRBD1 (6 bases). The CDR3 length is 14 residues. Germline V gives CDR1 LGHNA, CDR2 YNFKEQ. The ends were cut back, 4 bases at V and 6 bases at J, with 12 bases in the middle. CDR3 residues: CASSPRGFDEKLFF. CDR3 in DNA: TGTGCCAGCAGCCCCAGGGGATTTGATGAAAAACTGTTTTTT.

The chain links TRBV9 to TRBJ2-1; TRBD2 matches at 8 bases. Germline lookup yields CDR1 SGDLS and CDR2 YYNGEE. CDR3 size: 15 residues. V gave up 0 bases and J gave up 4 bases; unmatched junction bases: 3. DNA of the CDR3: TGTGCCAGCAGCGTAGCGGGGGGGCCTTACAATGAGCAGTTCTTC. Translating it yields CASSVAGGPYNEQFF.

The V call is TRBV10-3, the J call TRBJ2-3, with TRBD1 matching 7 bases. The CDR3 loop spans 13 amino acids. Germline V gene data show CDR1 as ENHRY and CDR2 as SYGVKD. With V trimmed by 4 bases and J by 5 bases, 3 bases remained unmatched. The DNA for the CDR3 is TGTGCCATCAGTGTCACAGGGGAAGATACGCAGTATTTT. Its translation: CAISVTGEDTQYF.

The chain combines TRBV7-2 with TRBJ2-5; 7 bases map to TRBD2. V dropped 1 base and J dropped 3; count of bases not matched to a gene: 2. From germline, CDR1 is SGHTA and CDR2 FQGNSA. The CDR3 length is 14 residues. The DNA for the CDR3 is TGTGCCAGCAGCTTAGGACTAGCCGAAGAGACCCAGTACTTC. Translation: CASSLGLAEETQYF.

The chain has TRBV19 and TRBJ2-1; TRBD1 agrees at 9 bases. Germline CDR1 is LNHDA and CDR2 is SQIVND (reference sequence). There are 17 residues in the CDR3. V shed 3 bases, J shed 7 bases, and the junction held 13 bases outside the gene matches. CDR3 DNA sequence: TGTGCCAGTAGTATCTCCTCCGGGACAGGGTTGAATAATGAGCAGTTCTTC. This sequence encodes CASSISSGTGLNNEQFF.

V usage is TRBV5-5 and J usage is TRBJ2-7; D possibly corresponds to TRBD2 (5 bases). This CDR3 has 12 residues. Germline V lookup: CDR1 SGHKS, CDR2 YYEKEE (reference sequence). Deletions cut 4 bases from V and 9 bases from J, with 14 bases between. The DNA for the CDR3 is TGTGCCAGCAGCCCCCCCGGGGTAAGGCAGTACTTC. This translates into CASSPPGVRQYF.

The chain couples TRBV6-1 to TRBJ1-2; TRBD1 matches at 7 bases. The CDR3 contains 15 residues. The ends lost 1 base at V and 4 bases at J; junction bases unmatched: 6. The germline V gene encodes CDR1 MNHNS and CDR2 SASEGT. CDR3 residues: CASSEGQGPFYGYTF. CDR3 in DNA: TGTGCCAGCAGTGAAGGACAGGGACCCTTCTATGGCTACACCTTC.

This chain uses TRBV15 with TRBJ2-1; a weak D match, TRBD2 (6 bases). CDR1 and CDR2 from the germline V gene are LNHNV and YYDKDF (reference sequence). The CDR3 consists of 16 residues. The ends were cut back, 0 bases at V and 4 bases at J, with 13 bases in the middle. Written as DNA, the CDR3 is TGTGCCACCAGCAGAGATAGCGGACCGGGGTACAATGAGCAGTTCTTC. Protein: CATSRDSGPGYNEQFF.

The rearrangement links TRBV28 to TRBJ1-3; TRBD1 is a possible D gene (6 bases). This CDR3 contains 16 residues. The germline V gene encodes CDR1 MDHEN and CDR2 SYDVKM. Trimming stripped 2 bases from V and 3 bases from J, with 14 bases between. This CDR3 reads CASSLTLDSLGNTIYF. The CDR3 DNA follows: TGTGCCAGCAGTTTAACTCTGGACAGCCTTGGAAACACCATATATTTT.

The rearrangement uses TRBV4-2 and TRBJ1-2; D might be TRBD1 (5 bases). The CDR3 covers 14 residues. Germline V gene sequence: CDR1 LGHNA, CDR2 YNFKEQ. V lost 1 base and J lost 11, with 17 bases in between. Here the CDR3 reads CASSQAAGQVGYTF. The CDR3 nucleotides are TGTGCCAGCAGCCAAGCGGCAGGGCAAGTTGGATACACCTTC.

The sample holds one count of this clone. The rearrangement joins TRBV6-5 to TRBJ1-5; 7 bases line up with TRBD1. CDR3 length equals 15 residues. Germline values: CDR1 MNHEY, CDR2 SVGAGI. The V and J ends lost 7 bases and 4 bases, in that order; junction bases with no gene match: 10. CDR3: CASKGQGQINQPQHF. As DNA, the CDR3 is TGTGCCAGCAAAGGCCAGGGACAGATAAATCAGCCCCAGCATTTT.

The chain is built from TRBV27 and TRBJ2-3; D perhaps matches TRBD1 (6 bases). V was trimmed by 4 bases and J by 0 bases, leaving 17 bases between them. The germline V gene has CDR1 MNHEY and CDR2 SMNVEV (reference sequence). CDR3 length: 17 residues. The CDR3 sequence is CASSWGNRATSTDTQYF. CDR3 nucleotides: TGTGCCAGCAGTTGGGGGAACAGGGCCACTAGCACAGATACGCAGTATTTT.

This clone was observed once. This sequence joins TRBV18 and TRBJ2-1, with TRBD2 identical over 9 bases. V dropped 1 base and J dropped 6; count of bases not matched to a gene: 4. This CDR3 has 15 residues. Germline V gene lookup returns CDR1 KGHSH and CDR2 LQKENI. CDR3 region: CASSPLAGASNEQFF. The CDR3 coding sequence is TGTGCCAGCTCACCACTAGCGGGAGCCTCCAATGAGCAGTTCTTC.

The chain combines TRBV18 with TRBJ2-1; possibly TRBD1 for D (6 bases). This CDR3 has 15 residues. CDR1 and CDR2 from the germline V gene are KGHSH and LQKENI. The V end was cut by 5 bases, the J end by 1 base, with 12 bases between. This CDR3 is CASSSLDSSYNEQFF. The CDR3 DNA is TGTGCCAGCTCATCTTTGGACAGTTCCTACAATGAGCAGTTCTTC.

The chain employs TRBV19 and TRBJ1-3; the D gene is possibly TRBD1 (6 bases). The CDR3 loop spans 14 amino acids. CDR1 and CDR2 (germline): LNHDA, SQIVND (reference sequence). Between the trimmed V and J ends, which lost 8 bases and 6 bases, there was a span of 17 bases. The CDR3 spells CASRLTGQENTIYF. Here the CDR3 DNA reads TGTGCCAGTCGCCTTACAGGGCAGGAAAACACCATATATTTT.

This chain uses TRBV5-1 with TRBJ2-3, with 12 bases identical to TRBD2. After removal of 5 bases from V and 3 bases from J, the junction contained 7 bases not matched to a gene. CDR3 size: 16 residues. CDR1 is SGHRS, CDR2 YFSETQ, per germline. The chain's CDR3 is CASRIRLAGETDTQYF. DNA of the CDR3: TGCGCCAGCAGGATTCGACTAGCGGGGGAAACAGATACGCAGTATTTT.

The V call is TRBV21-1, the J call TRBJ2-1; TRBD2 is the table's D call and was not checked against the DNA. TRBV21-1 is an annotated pseudogene. This CDR3 comprises 16 residues. The CDR3 DNA is TGTGCCAGCAGCAGGGTGATGCCGGGGGGGAGGAATGAGCAGTTCTTC. Translation: CASSRVMPGGRNEQFF.

This clone was observed once. This chain joins TRBV6-5 and TRBJ1-5; TRBD1 matches 8 bases. The CDR3 is made up of 15 amino acids. Per the germline V gene, CDR1 is MNHEY and CDR2 is SVGAGI. Trimming took 8 bases from V and 7 from J; bases not matched to a gene: 13. DNA of the CDR3: TGTGCCAGCTCACCGACAGGGGCTGATAGACAGCCCCAGCATTTT. It yields the protein CASSPTGADRQPQHF.

This clone was picked up a small number of times. The chain carries TRBV19 and TRBJ2-7; no firm D call. The V gene lost 4 bases and the J gene lost 5 bases, with 9 bases spanning the gap. The CDR3 totals 12 residues. In germline, CDR1 is LNHDA, CDR2 SQIVND (reference sequence). CDR3 nucleotides: TGTGCCAGTAGTAGGAGTTCCCACGAGCAGTACTTC. It is translated as CASSRSSHEQYF.

This clone was seen once. V is TRBV11-2 and J is TRBJ1-1; TRBD1 matches at 8 bases. Losses at the gene ends were 4 bases for V and 3 bases for J; bases not matched to a gene: 7. The germline CDR1 and CDR2 sequences are SGHAT and FQNNGV. This CDR3 contains 15 residues. The CDR3 DNA reads as TGTGCCAGCAGCTCGCCCAGGGGGCAGGACACTGAAGCTTTCTTT. Amino acid sequence: CASSSPRGQDTEAFF.

Here the CDR3 reads CASSIIGGGVNQPQHF. For the CDR3, the DNA is TGTGCCAGTAGTATTATTGGTGGGGGGGTCAATCAGCCCCAGCATTTT. This chain connects TRBV19 to TRBJ1-5, with a weak D call TRBD1 (5 bases). This CDR3 has 16 residues. CDR1 and CDR2 (germline): LNHDA, SQIVND (reference sequence). V dropped 3 bases and J dropped 3 bases, with 15 bases sitting between them.

This rearrangement joins TRBV24-1 to TRBJ2-3, with TRBD2 as a possible D gene (6 bases). CDR1 is KGHDR, CDR2 SFDVKD, per germline. This CDR3 contains 16 residues. V was clipped by 4 bases and J by 0 bases, with 13 bases between them. The CDR3 loop reads CATSDSKRASTDTQYF. Written as DNA, the CDR3 is TGTGCCACCAGTGACTCGAAGCGGGCAAGCACAGATACGCAGTATTTT.

The chain couples TRBV7-8 to TRBJ2-7; TRBD2 might be the D (5 bases). Trimming took off 2 bases at V and 7 bases at J, with 12 bases between the two ends. Germline V CDR1 and CDR2: SGHVS, FQNEAQ. The length of the CDR3 is 13 residues. CDR3 loop: CASSLNSRGEQYF. CDR3 DNA: TGTGCCAGCAGCTTAAACTCCCGGGGAGAGCAGTACTTC.

The chain employs TRBV7-2 and TRBJ2-1; D is undetermined. The V gene's germline CDR1 is SGHTA and CDR2 FQGNSA. This CDR3 spans 15 amino acids. V lost 0 bases, J lost 0 bases, and 6 bases lay in between. The CDR3 loop reads CASSLARSSYNEQFF. CDR3 nucleotide sequence: TGTGCCAGCAGCTTAGCCCGGAGCTCCTACAATGAGCAGTTCTTC.